Shown below are 9 T cell receptor beta chains from a single sample sequenced in a study of neurological immune-mediated disorders. TCRdb passed the 5' RACE reads through MiXCR, listing each CDR3 protein once. The data show about 21,000 distinct CDR3 sequences, with around 6% seen just once and about 42% held by the top ten. The specimen was CD8+ T cells from blood. All receptors come from a man between 18 and 35 years old in good health.

Ten or more counts support this clonotype. This chain links TRBV7-6 with TRBJ2-7; possible D gene TRBD1, 6 bases. Per the germline V gene, CDR1 is SGHVS and CDR2 is FNYEAQ. V shed 5 bases and J shed 7 bases, with 12 bases lying between them. CDR3 length equals 12 residues. The CDR3 bases are TGTGCCAGCAGCCCGGGACACCAGGAGCAGTACTTC. Residues: CASSPGHQEQYF.

This clonotype was detected ten times or more. The chain carries TRBV11-2 and TRBJ2-2; a weak D match, TRBD2 (5 bases). Looked up from germline, CDR1 is SGHAT and CDR2 is FQNNGV. V was cut by 2 bases and J by 7 bases, with 11 bases left in between. The CDR3 loop spans 14 amino acids. The CDR3 region has the DNA TGTGCCAGCAGCTTAACTAACGGAGGCGGGGAGCTGTTTTTT. It encodes CASSLTNGGGELFF.

This clonotype was seen many times. V gene TRBV6-2 or TRBV6-3 combines with J gene TRBJ2-2; D is unclear. The CDR3 runs to 11 residues. Trimming removed 4 bases at V and 5 bases at J, with 2 bases between. CDR1 is MNHEY and CDR2 is SVGEGT in the germline V gene. Written as DNA, the CDR3 is TGTGCCAGCAGTTCAACCGGGGAGCTGTTTTTT. It encodes CASSSTGELFF.

This clonotype was counted at least ten times. The J gene is TRBJ2-2, the V gene TRBV12-5; the D is unclear. The CDR3 covers 12 residues. Trimming left V 7 bases short and J 6 bases short, with 9 bases between. Germline CDR1 reads LGHNT; CDR2 reads FRNRAP. DNA for the CDR3: TGTGCTAGTGCTTCTTGGGCCGGGGAGCTGTTTTTT. It translates to CASASWAGELFF.

This clonotype was detected ten times or more. This chain joins TRBV5-1 and TRBJ2-7; possibly TRBD1 or TRBD2 for D (5 bases each). Trimming took off 0 bases at V and 5 bases at J, with 6 bases between the two ends. This CDR3 has 12 residues. Germline V gene sequence: CDR1 SGHRS, CDR2 YFSETQ. CDR3 bases: TGCGCCAGCAGCTTGGGGGGACACGAGCAGTACTTC. It specifies CASSLGGHEQYF.

This clonotype has ten or more counts. The chain couples TRBV5-6 to TRBJ2-1, with 7 bases fitting TRBD1. V was pared by 0 bases and J by 1 base, with 1 base of the junction left unmatched. The CDR3 sequence is 15 residues long. Germline assignment: CDR1 SGHDT and CDR2 YYEEEE. The CDR3 region is CASSLGQGSYNEQFF. CDR3 coding DNA: TGTGCCAGCAGCTTGGGACAGGGATCCTACAATGAGCAGTTCTTC.

In its sample, this clonotype was seen many times. The rearrangement joins TRBV27 to TRBJ2-3, with D uncertain. V was pared by 0 bases and J by 2 bases, with 0 bases between. Germline CDR1 reads MNHEY; CDR2 reads SMNVEV (reference sequence). The CDR3 runs 12 residues. The CDR3: CASSLSTDTQYF. In DNA, the CDR3 is TGTGCCAGCAGTTTATCCACAGATACGCAGTATTTT.

This clonotype appeared many times. This rearrangement joins TRBV6-6 to TRBJ1-5; the match to TRBD1 covers 7 bases. There are 14 residues in the CDR3. Germline CDR1 MNHNY, CDR2 SVGAGI (reference sequence). V lost 2 bases to trimming and J lost 4 bases; unmatched junction nucleotides: 2. The CDR3 is CASSYGTENQPQHF. Here the CDR3 DNA reads TGTGCCAGCAGTTACGGGACAGAGAATCAGCCCCAGCATTTT.

With respect to this clonotype: A much larger clone is a single base away; this may be a read error. The V call is TRBV4-3, the J call TRBJ1-2; D is possibly TRBD1 (5 bases). The germline V gene has CDR1 LGHNA and CDR2 YSLEER. The CDR3 has 15 amino acids. The CDR3 loop is CTSSQGRGIGEGYTF. The CDR3 DNA sequence: TGCACCAGCAGCCAGGGACGTGGGATCGGTGAAGGCTACACCTTC.